The 21 T cell receptor beta chains given below trace back to one sample, sequenced in a study of long-term antiretroviral therapy in people with HIV. They ran version v3.0 of the immunoSEQ assay at survey level. Assay: immunoSEQ multiplex PCR; the TCRdb copy retains only in-frame clones and omits some. The data contain under 20,000 clones, 79% of them singletons. The sequencing here drew on unsorted PBMCs, taken at the start of antiretroviral therapy, before treatment. The receptors stem from a man aged 18-30 years with HIV.

The chain is built from TRBV28 and TRBJ2-1, with D unresolved. The CDR3 consists of 14 residues. Germline V gene data show CDR1 as MDHEN and CDR2 as SYDVKM. V lost 1 base, J lost 8 bases, and 12 bases lay in between. The CDR3, as DNA: TGTGCCAGCAGTTTATCTCCCCGACGGGATGAGCAGTTCTTC. Protein product: CASSLSPRRDEQFF.

This clone was seen only a few times. The chain is built from TRBV5-6 and TRBJ1-5; D is possibly TRBD1 (5 bases). Per germline, CDR1 SGHDT and CDR2 YYEEEE. The CDR3 totals 14 residues. The V end was cut by 2 bases, the J end by 5 bases, with 11 bases between. CDR3 region: CASSFRQYHQPQHF. In nucleotides, the CDR3 is TGTGCCAGCAGCTTTAGACAGTACCATCAGCCCCAGCATTTT.

This rearrangement joins TRBV7-9 to TRBJ2-5; TRBD1 agrees at 9 bases. This CDR3 is built from 15 residues. The V gene end was trimmed by 1 base and the J gene end by 7 bases; junction bases not matched to a gene: 7. Germline V lookup: CDR1 SEHNR, CDR2 FQNEAQ (reference sequence). CDR3 DNA: TGTGCCAGCAGCTTAGGGACAGGGGATACCGGGACCCAGTACTTC. Translating it yields CASSLGTGDTGTQYF.

The CDR3, as DNA: TGCGCCAGCAGCCAAGGGATTAATTGGGACAGTCCCTACGAGCAGTACTTC. Residues: CASSQGINWDSPYEQYF. V is TRBV4-1 and J is TRBJ2-7, with TRBD1 matching over 7 bases. V trimming: 1 base; J trimming: 2 bases; junction bases outside the gene matches: 11. The germline gives CDR1 MGHRA, CDR2 YSYEKL. CDR3 size: 17 residues.

CDR3 coding DNA: TGTGCCAGCAACCCGGGGCCGTCTCAGCCCCAGCATTTT. This encodes CASNPGPSQPQHF. The chain is built from TRBV2 and TRBJ1-5, with a weak D call TRBD1 (5 bases). The V gene's germline CDR1 is SNHLY and CDR2 FYNNEI. CDR3 length: 13 residues. V was cut by 7 bases and J by 6 bases, with 13 bases left in between.

CDR3 loop: CASSKGPAGSSIIWGYEQYF. DNA of the CDR3: TGTGCCAGCTCCAAGGGCCCCGCAGGGAGTAGCATCATTTGGGGCTACGAGCAGTACTTC. The gene calls are TRBV27 and TRBJ2-7; the D gene could be TRBD1 or TRBD2 (5 bases each). V was trimmed by 8 bases and J by 3 bases, leaving 35 bases between them. CDR1 MNHEY and CDR2 SMNVEV come from the germline V gene (reference sequence). CDR3 size: 20 residues.

This clone came up once. The chain couples TRBV19 to TRBJ2-7, with D hard to call. Germline values: CDR1 LNHDA, CDR2 SQIVND (reference sequence). V was clipped by 3 bases and J by 2 bases, with 14 bases between them. CDR3 length: 15 residues. CDR3 in amino acids: CASSIMHPNTYEQYF. The CDR3 nucleotides read TGTGCCAGTAGTATCATGCATCCGAATACCTACGAGCAGTACTTC.

V and J are TRBV7-2 and TRBJ1-1; TRBD1 agrees at 9 bases. The germline CDR1 and CDR2 sequences are SGHTA and FQGNSA. V trimming: 4 bases; J trimming: 3 bases; junction bases outside the gene matches: 6. This CDR3 has 15 residues. CDR3 coding DNA: TGTGCCAGCAGCTCAACCGGGACAGGGTACACTGAAGCTTTCTTT. Its protein is CASSSTGTGYTEAFF. The full variable domain, its missing parts supplied by reference TRBV7-2 and TRBJ1-1, is GAGVSQSPSNKVTEKGKDVELRCDPISGHTALYWYRQSLGQGLEFLIYFQGNSAPDKSGLPSDRFSAERTGGSVSTLTIQRTQQEDSAVYLCASSSTGTGYTEAFFGQGTRLTVV.

V and J are TRBV6-5 and TRBJ1-2; the match to TRBD1 covers 7 bases. Germline assignment: CDR1 MNHEY and CDR2 SVGAGI. The J segment lost 1 base and the V segment lost 2 bases, leaving 1 base of the junction unmatched. This CDR3 spans 14 amino acids. The CDR3 sequence: CASSYDRVNYGYTF. CDR3 nucleotide sequence: TGTGCCAGCAGTTACGACAGGGTTAACTATGGCTACACCTTC.

The rearrangement joins TRBV11-2 to TRBJ2-5; 14 nucleotides agree with TRBD2. This CDR3 comprises 17 residues. V lost 5 bases to trimming and J lost 5 bases; unmatched junction nucleotides: 10. Germline values: CDR1 SGHAT, CDR2 FQNNGV. This CDR3 is CASSPRLAGGPLETQYF. In nucleotides, the CDR3 is TGTGCCAGCAGCCCCAGACTAGCGGGAGGGCCTTTGGAGACCCAGTACTTC. The full variable domain, its missing parts supplied by reference TRBV11-2 and TRBJ2-5, is EAGVAQSPRYKIIEKRQSVAFWCNPISGHATLYWYQQILGQGPKLLIQFQNNGVVDDSQLPKDRFSAERLKGVDSTLKIQPAKLEDSAVYLCASSPRLAGGPLETQYFGPGTRLLVL.

This rearrangement joins TRBV19 to TRBJ2-3, with TRBD2 as a possible D gene (6 bases). Germline CDR1 LNHDA, CDR2 SQIVND (reference sequence). The CDR3 consists of 13 residues. Trimming removed 4 bases at V and 4 bases at J, with 9 bases between. CDR3 nucleotide sequence: TGTGCCAGTAGTAACGGGGGAGCAGATACGCAGTATTTT. The encoded protein is CASSNGGADTQYF.

V is TRBV19 and J is TRBJ1-5, with no clear D. Germline assignment: CDR1 LNHDA and CDR2 SQIVND (reference sequence). V lost 3 bases and J lost 7, with 13 bases in between. The CDR3 is 14 amino acids. CDR3 sequence: CASSMLGSSQPQHF. The CDR3 nucleotides read TGTGCCAGTAGTATGTTGGGCAGTTCCCAGCCCCAGCATTTT.

V usage is TRBV7-9 and J usage is TRBJ1-1; maybe TRBD1 (6 bases). The CDR3 totals 17 residues. Germline V gene data show CDR1 as SEHNR and CDR2 as FQNEAQ (reference sequence). Trimming pared 6 bases from V and 3 bases from J, leaving 23 bases between. CDR3 in DNA: TGTGCCAGCAGTCGAGGTGTACAGGGTCGGTTCCACACTGAAGCTTTCTTT. Translation gives CASSRGVQGRFHTEAFF.

This chain uses TRBV18 with TRBJ1-2; tentative D call: TRBD1 (6 bases). Per the germline V gene, CDR1 is KGHSH and CDR2 is LQKENI. CDR3 length equals 12 residues. The V end lost 6 bases, the J end lost 6 bases, and 11 bases lay between the germline ends. The CDR3 is CASSRGQDGYTF. CDR3 nucleotide sequence: TGTGCCAGCTCGCGGGGGCAGGATGGCTACACCTTC.

V and J are TRBV28 and TRBJ2-5; no clear D gene. This CDR3 spans 12 amino acids. Looked up from germline, CDR1 is MDHEN and CDR2 is SYDVKM. V was clipped by 2 bases and J by 6 bases, with 7 bases between them. CDR3 sequence reads: CASSLQGKTQYF. CDR3 coding DNA: TGTGCCAGCAGTTTACAAGGGAAGACCCAGTACTTC. Based on the CDR3 plus reference TRBV28 and TRBJ2-5, the full variable domain is DVKVTQSSRYLVKRTGEKVFLECVQDMDHENMFWYRQDPGLGLRLIYFSYDVKMKEKGDIPEGYSVSREKKERFSLILESASTNQTSMYLCASSLQGKTQYFGPGTRLLVL.

This clone was counted between two and nine times. CDR3 sequence reads: CASSPPGVRRAEVVQYF. Written as DNA, the CDR3 is TGTGCCAGCAGCCCACCCGGAGTCCGGAGGGCGGAGGTAGTGCAGTACTTC. The chain has TRBV13 and TRBJ2-7; TRBD2 might be the D (6 bases). V was shortened by 5 bases and J by 9 bases, with 29 bases between the two germline ends. CDR1 and CDR2 from the germline V gene are PRHDT and FYEKMQ (reference sequence). The CDR3 is made up of 17 amino acids.

CDR3 coding DNA: TGTGCTAGTGCCCCGGGACTAGCGGGAGTTGATGAGCAGTTCTTC. This translates into CASAPGLAGVDEQFF. The chain has TRBV12-5 and TRBJ2-1; 14 nucleotides align to TRBD2. Germline V CDR1 and CDR2: LGHNT, FRNRAP. The CDR3 loop spans 15 amino acids. Losses at the gene ends were 7 bases for V and 8 bases for J; bases not matched to a gene: 7.

This clone was observed a handful of times. The J gene is TRBJ1-5, the V gene TRBV7-2, with D possibly TRBD1 on 5 matching bases. Germline CDR1 is SGHTA and CDR2 is FQGNSA. The length of the CDR3 is 13 residues. V dropped 4 bases and J dropped 7 bases, with 11 bases sitting between them. The CDR3 nucleotides are TGTGCCAGCAGCTCATCCCAGGGCCAGCCCCAGCATTTT. Translated, it gives CASSSSQGQPQHF.

The genes are TRBV6-4 and TRBJ2-1, with 9 bases fitting TRBD2. This CDR3 spans 16 amino acids. V gave up 7 bases and J gave up 7 bases; unmatched junction bases: 14. Per the germline V gene, CDR1 is MRHNA and CDR2 is SNTAGT. CDR3 sequence: CASIKGTSSKKNEQFF. The CDR3 nucleotides read TGTGCCAGCATTAAAGGGACTAGCAGTAAGAAGAATGAGCAGTTCTTC.

This rearrangement joins TRBV10-3 to TRBJ2-1; no definite D call. The CDR3 contains 17 residues. V gave up 6 bases and J gave up 0 bases, with 18 bases separating them. Germline lookup yields CDR1 ENHRY and CDR2 SYGVKD. The CDR3 bases are TGTGCCATCAGCTTCCCTCCAATTGGGAACTCCTACAATGAGCAGTTCTTC. Its translation is CAISFPPIGNSYNEQFF.

V gene TRBV7-2 combines with J gene TRBJ2-7; 9 nucleotides line up with TRBD2. The germline CDR1 and CDR2 sequences are SGHTA and FQGNSA. J lost 2 bases, V lost 5 bases, and 7 bases had no gene match. The CDR3 totals 15 residues. CDR3 in DNA: TGTGCCAGCAGCCTCCCGGGACTAGCTACCTACGAGCAGTACTTC. Its translation is CASSLPGLATYEQYF.